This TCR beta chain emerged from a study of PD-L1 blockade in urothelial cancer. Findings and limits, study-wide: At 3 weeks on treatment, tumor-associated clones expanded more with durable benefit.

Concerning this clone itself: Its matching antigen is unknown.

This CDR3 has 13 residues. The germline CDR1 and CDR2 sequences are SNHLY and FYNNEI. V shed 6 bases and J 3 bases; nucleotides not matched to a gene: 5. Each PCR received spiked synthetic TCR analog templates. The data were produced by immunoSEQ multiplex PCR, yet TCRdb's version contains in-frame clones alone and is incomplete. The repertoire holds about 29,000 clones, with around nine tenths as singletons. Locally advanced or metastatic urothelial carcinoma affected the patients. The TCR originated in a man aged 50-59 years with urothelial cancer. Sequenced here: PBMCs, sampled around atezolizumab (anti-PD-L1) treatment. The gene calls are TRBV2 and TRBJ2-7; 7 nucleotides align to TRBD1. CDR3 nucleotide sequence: TGTGCCAGCAGGACGGGACAGAACTACGAGCAGTACTTC. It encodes CASRTGQNYEQYF.